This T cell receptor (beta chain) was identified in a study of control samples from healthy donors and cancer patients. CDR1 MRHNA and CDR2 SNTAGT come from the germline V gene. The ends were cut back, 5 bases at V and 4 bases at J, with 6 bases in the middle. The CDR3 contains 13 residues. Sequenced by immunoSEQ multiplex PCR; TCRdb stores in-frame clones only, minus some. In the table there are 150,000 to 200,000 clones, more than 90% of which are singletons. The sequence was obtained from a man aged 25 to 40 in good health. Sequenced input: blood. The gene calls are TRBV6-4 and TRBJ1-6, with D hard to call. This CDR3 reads CASSSGYNSPLHF. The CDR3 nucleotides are TGTGCCAGCAGTTCGGGTTATAATTCACCCCTCCACTTT.